This TCR beta chain was sequenced in a study of blood T cell repertoires in COVID-19. Study overall: Whether acute or convalescent, the COVID-19 samples came from the United States, Italy and Spain. Nucleic acid was either cDNA or gDNA, and it came from T cells, B-cell-depleted T cells, or PBMCs.

The germline gives CDR1 SEHNR, CDR2 FQNEAQ (reference sequence). The CDR3 length is 16 residues. The trim removed 6 bases at V and 5 bases at J, leaving 14 bases unmatched. In the original workflow: How many nucleated cells were present was estimated from reference gene primer amplification. The protocol was immunoSEQ multiplex PCR, while the TCRdb copy is restricted to in-frame clones and leaves out a portion. V and J calls and clone size are given by that table; D and trimming were obtained from the DNA. The data hold approximately 190,000 clones, with 70% to 90% observed a single time. The rearrangement uses TRBV7-9 and TRBJ2-5, with 8 positions matching TRBD2. The clonotype originates from a woman aged 40 to 55 who had recovered from COVID-19. The sequenced material came from peripheral blood. The CDR3 reads CASRSGVGRAGETQYF. As DNA, the CDR3 is TGTGCCAGCAGGTCAGGGGTCGGGAGGGCCGGTGAGACCCAGTACTTC.